The 28 T cell receptor beta chains below come from one sample, sequenced in a study of shared clonotypes between healthy human individuals. Data came from immunoSEQ multiplex PCR; TCRdb stores just in-frame clones and leaves some out. This sample carries about 2,100,000 clones, about 92% of them seen once, and the ten largest clones take around 1.7%. CD45RO-negative, CCR7-positively selected cells formed the naive CD8 fraction, excluding terminally differentiated effector memory CD45RA+ cells. Sequencing was performed on naive CD8+ T cells from PBMCs. The receptor set was obtained from a man between 18 and 35 years old in good health. Some clones in this sample may be carry-over from other donors' samples.

J is TRBJ2-5 and V is TRBV2; 8 bases map to TRBD1. Germline V CDR1 and CDR2: SNHLY, FYNNEI. This CDR3 is built from 14 residues. V dropped 4 bases and J dropped 5; count of bases not matched to a gene: 6. The CDR3 DNA reads TGTGCCAGCAGTGCAGGGGGCTCTATGGAGACCCAGTACTTC. This gives the protein CASSAGGSMETQYF.

This chain connects TRBV5-6 to TRBJ2-7; weak D call: TRBD2 (6 bases). The CDR3 length is 13 residues. Trimming removed 4 bases at V and 4 bases at J, with 12 bases between. Germline loops: CDR1 SGHDT, CDR2 YYEEEE. The CDR3 loop reads CASSIRREYEQYF. CDR3 sequence (DNA): TGTGCCAGCAGCATCCGGAGGGAATACGAGCAGTACTTC.

V gene TRBV9 combines with J gene TRBJ2-3, with 7 bases that match TRBD2. This CDR3 comprises 16 residues. Germline loops: CDR1 SGDLS, CDR2 YYNGEE. The V and J ends lost 4 bases and 2 bases, in that order; junction bases with no gene match: 10. CDR3 nucleotide sequence: TGTGCCAGCAGCCAACACCCGGGACTACTCACAGATACGCAGTATTTT. Protein sequence: CASSQHPGLLTDTQYF.

This clone appeared once. This sequence joins TRBV7-2 and TRBJ2-3; no clear D gene. This CDR3 region has 15 residues. V lost 3 bases, J lost 0 bases, and 10 bases lay in between. Germline CDR1 reads SGHTA; CDR2 reads FQGNSA. The CDR3 bases are TGTGCCAGCAGCTTCGGCGTTACTAGCACAGATACGCAGTATTTT. This encodes CASSFGVTSTDTQYF.

The CDR3 sequence is CASSYLSTRGWDEQFF. For the CDR3, the DNA is TGTGCCAGCAGTTACTTGTCGACAAGGGGGTGGGATGAGCAGTTCTTC. The rearrangement links TRBV6-5 to TRBJ2-1; tentative D call: TRBD1 (6 bases). V lost 1 base and J 8 bases, leaving 18 bases between the germline ends. CDR1 MNHEY and CDR2 SVGAGI come from the germline V gene. The CDR3 loop spans 16 amino acids.

This chain connects TRBV6-5 to TRBJ2-3, with a tentative D call TRBD1 (6 bases). The CDR3 contains 15 residues. Germline V CDR1 and CDR2: MNHEY, SVGAGI. The V and J ends lost 5 bases and 4 bases respectively, with 16 bases between them. The CDR3 loop is CASSGTWGLADTQYF. Written as DNA, the CDR3 is TGTGCCAGCAGTGGAACTTGGGGGCTGGCAGATACGCAGTATTTT.

V usage is TRBV4-1 and J usage is TRBJ2-7; TRBD1 is a possible D gene (5 bases). Germline V CDR1 and CDR2: MGHRA, YSYEKL. The CDR3 consists of 14 residues. V lost 4 bases, J lost 4 bases, and 14 bases lay in between. CDR3 protein: CASSPQGTQYEQYF. In DNA, the CDR3 is TGCGCCAGCAGCCCCCAGGGTACGCAATACGAGCAGTACTTC.

For this clone: The identical CDR3 is also encoded by other nucleotide sequences in the sample. Written as DNA, the CDR3 is TGTGCCAGCAGTTTATCGGAGGGAGGGAGCTACGAGCAGTACTTC. Translated, it gives CASSLSEGGSYEQYF. The chain has TRBV27 and TRBJ2-7; TRBD2 matches at 7 bases. The CDR3 contains 15 residues. CDR1 and CDR2 (germline): MNHEY, SMNVEV (reference sequence). Trimming took 0 bases from V and 3 from J; bases not matched to a gene: 5.

A few counts support this clone. The chain recombines TRBV7-9 with TRBJ1-1; 8 bases fit TRBD1. V was clipped by 5 bases and J by 7 bases; unmatched bases: 6. This CDR3 has 13 amino acids. Looked up from germline, CDR1 is SEHNR and CDR2 is FQNEAQ (reference sequence). CDR3 DNA: TGTGCCAGCAGCCCCGAACAGGGGGTTGAAGCTTTCTTT. It translates to CASSPEQGVEAFF.

The chain couples TRBV28 to TRBJ1-5, with 7 bases that match TRBD1. Germline V gene sequence: CDR1 MDHEN, CDR2 SYDVKM. The CDR3 is made up of 16 amino acids. V shed 5 bases and J 4 bases; nucleotides not matched to a gene: 11. Written as DNA, the CDR3 is TGTGCCAGCAGTGACCCGGACCCCAGGGGGAATCAGCCCCAGCATTTT. Translating it yields CASSDPDPRGNQPQHF.

The gene calls are TRBV10-3 and TRBJ2-7; 7 positions match TRBD2. The germline V gene has CDR1 ENHRY and CDR2 SYGVKD. Trimming took 0 bases from V and 2 from J; bases not matched to a gene: 4. The CDR3 runs to 15 residues. In nucleotides, the CDR3 is TGTGCCATCAGTGAGTCCGCGGGAGTCACCTACGAGCAGTACTTC. Translated, it gives CAISESAGVTYEQYF.

The gene calls are TRBV7-3 and TRBJ2-2, with D perhaps TRBD2 (5 bases). Per germline, CDR1 SGHTA and CDR2 FQGTGA. This CDR3 has 16 amino acids. V was pared by 5 bases and J by 1 base, with 14 bases between. The CDR3 spells CASSPGINRNTGELFF. The DNA of the CDR3 is TGTGCCAGCAGCCCGGGGATCAACAGGAACACCGGGGAGCTGTTTTTT.

As for this clone: Other DNA sequences in this specimen translate into the identical CDR3. The V call is TRBV5-1, the J call TRBJ2-3, with D unclear. The CDR3 consists of 12 residues. V was cut by 1 base and J by 6 bases, with 6 bases left in between. Looked up from germline, CDR1 is SGHRS and CDR2 is YFSETQ. The CDR3 spells CASSLYGDTQYF. Written as DNA, the CDR3 is TGCGCCAGCAGCTTGTACGGGGATACGCAGTATTTT.

The chain employs TRBV7-9 and TRBJ2-3, with D tentatively TRBD2 (6 bases). The germline V gene encodes CDR1 SEHNR and CDR2 FQNEAQ (reference sequence). V lost 1 base, J lost 3 bases, and 11 bases lay in between. The CDR3 covers 15 residues. CDR3 loop: CASSLEAGPTDTQYF. Written as DNA, the CDR3 is TGTGCCAGCAGCTTAGAGGCGGGACCGACAGATACGCAGTATTTT.

V usage is TRBV9 and J usage is TRBJ2-7, with D perhaps given as TRBD1 or TRBD2 (5 bases each). This CDR3 is 13 amino acids long. Germline CDR1 reads SGDLS; CDR2 reads YYNGEE. The V and J ends lost 4 bases and 3 bases respectively, with 11 bases between them. The CDR3 nucleotides read TGTGCCAGCAGCATGGGACGGGGCTACGAGCAGTACTTC. Protein product: CASSMGRGYEQYF.

The chain uses TRBV27 and TRBJ2-1; TRBD2 aligns across 9 bases. The CDR3 extends over 18 amino acids. After removal of 4 bases from V and 0 bases from J, the junction contained 10 bases not matched to a gene. CDR1 is MNHEY, CDR2 SMNVEV, per germline (reference sequence). This CDR3 reads CASSSYKGREGSYNEQFF. In DNA form, the CDR3 reads TGTGCCAGCAGTTCCTACAAGGGGCGGGAGGGCTCCTACAATGAGCAGTTCTTC.

The CDR3 nucleotides are TGTGCCAGCAGCGTAGCAGGGGGGGATGAGCCCCAGCATTTT. Its translation: CASSVAGGDEPQHF. This chain connects TRBV9 to TRBJ1-5, with 7 bases that match TRBD1. The CDR3 is made up of 14 amino acids. Per the germline V gene, CDR1 is SGDLS and CDR2 is YYNGEE. V was pared by 0 bases and J by 8 bases, with 5 bases of the junction left unmatched. Based on the CDR3 plus reference TRBV9 and TRBJ1-5, the full variable domain is DSGVTQTPKHLITATGQRVTLRCSPRSGDLSVYWYQQSLDQGLQFLIQYYNGEERAKGNILERFSAQQFPDLHSELNLSSLELGDSALYFCASSVAGGDEPQHFGDGTRLSIL.

The rearrangement links TRBV7-9 to TRBJ2-2; 8 bases agree with TRBD1. The CDR3 has 15 amino acids. In germline, CDR1 is SEHNR, CDR2 FQNEAQ (reference sequence). V was clipped by 7 bases and J by 4 bases; unmatched bases: 8. The CDR3 DNA reads TGTGCCAGCACCCTTAACAGGGGGACCACCGGGGAGCTGTTTTTT. This sequence encodes CASTLNRGTTGELFF.

The chain has TRBV27 and TRBJ2-7, with 15 bases matching TRBD2. The germline gives CDR1 MNHEY, CDR2 SMNVEV (reference sequence). The CDR3 has 15 amino acids. Trimming cost V 0 bases and J 6 bases; bases outside gene matches: 0. CDR3 nucleotides: TGTGCCAGCAGTTTATCGGGACTAGCGGGAGGCGAGCAGTACTTC. This encodes CASSLSGLAGGEQYF.

About this clone: Other DNA sequences in this sample translate to the same CDR3. The chain links TRBV7-9 to TRBJ2-1; the D gene is possibly TRBD2 (7 bases). Deletions cut 4 bases from V and 4 bases from J, with 11 bases between. Looked up from germline, CDR1 is SEHNR and CDR2 is FQNEAQ (reference sequence). This CDR3 contains 14 residues. This chain's CDR3 is CASSSGGSYNEQFF. For the CDR3, the DNA is TGTGCCAGCAGCTCGGGGGGCTCTTACAATGAGCAGTTCTTC.

The rearrangement uses TRBV4-1 and TRBJ2-5; D not certain. The better agreement between TRBJ2-7 and the DNA end casts doubt on the J call. Germline V lookup: CDR1 MGHRA, CDR2 YSYEKL. This CDR3 is 15 amino acids long. This chain's CDR3 is CASTPFLGWSYEQYF. The CDR3 nucleotides read TGCGCCAGCACCCCATTTTTGGGATGGAGCTACGAGCAGTACTTC.

This chain links TRBV6-1 with TRBJ1-2; D call uncertain. Trimming shortened V by 1 base and J by 6 bases, and 12 bases separated the two germline ends. The V gene's germline CDR1 is MNHNS and CDR2 SASEGT. The CDR3 extends over 14 amino acids. CDR3 DNA sequence: TGTGCCAGCAGTGAAGATCGGACCTTCCATGGCTACACCTTC. This sequence encodes CASSEDRTFHGYTF.

The V and J genes are TRBV6-6 and TRBJ2-5; 7 nucleotides agree with TRBD1. Germline assignment: CDR1 MNHNY and CDR2 SVGAGI (reference sequence). CDR3 length equals 14 residues. V lost 6 bases, J lost 11 bases, and 15 bases stayed unmatched. CDR3 in DNA: TGTGCCAGCAGCACTCGACAGGGTTATGAGGAGCAGTACTTC. It codes for CASSTRQGYEEQYF.

The rearrangement links TRBV9 to TRBJ2-5; D might be TRBD2 (6 bases). V gave up 0 bases and J gave up 2 bases, with 11 bases separating them. CDR1 and CDR2 (germline): SGDLS, YYNGEE. The CDR3 consists of 15 residues. The chain's CDR3 is CASSVGRDLQETQYF. The CDR3 DNA reads as TGTGCCAGCAGCGTAGGTCGGGACTTACAAGAGACCCAGTACTTC.

This chain uses TRBV28 with TRBJ1-2; D remains ambiguous. Trimming took off 3 bases at V and 4 bases at J, with 21 bases between the two ends. CDR1 is MDHEN and CDR2 is SYDVKM in the germline V gene. The CDR3 length is 17 residues. The CDR3 region is CASSLLGRTGRSYGYTF. CDR3 coding DNA: TGTGCCAGCAGTTTGTTGGGAAGGACTGGACGGAGCTATGGCTACACCTTC.

This clone was detected only once. The rearrangement uses TRBV7-2 and TRBJ2-3; 10 bases align to TRBD1. The trim removed 3 bases at V and 3 bases at J, leaving 9 bases unmatched. Germline-derived CDR1 and CDR2 are SGHTA and FQGNSA. The CDR3 loop spans 17 amino acids. CDR3 coding DNA: TGTGCCAGCAGCTTGGACACGTGGGACAGGGGAACAGATACGCAGTATTTT. It translates to CASSLDTWDRGTDTQYF.

The V and J genes are TRBV29-1 and TRBJ2-5, with D possibly matching TRBD1 (6 bases). The CDR3 length is 17 residues. Germline values: CDR1 SQVTM, CDR2 ANQGSEA. V was shortened by 5 bases and J by 4 bases, with 26 bases between the two germline ends. The CDR3 DNA is TGCAGCGTTCACCCGATCTCGGGACATTTTCGGCTAGAGACCCAGTACTTC. It yields the protein CSVHPISGHFRLETQYF.

The rearrangement joins TRBV28 to TRBJ1-5, with TRBD1 identical over 11 bases. Germline assignment: CDR1 MDHEN and CDR2 SYDVKM. V lost 6 bases, J lost 3 bases, and 7 bases stayed unmatched. There are 16 residues in the CDR3. For the CDR3, the DNA is TGTGCCAGCAGCACGGGACAGGGGGATTTCAATCAGCCCCAGCATTTT. Its protein product is CASSTGQGDFNQPQHF.